Listed here is a single TCR beta chain. Its matching antigen is unknown. This entry is derived from a study of cytomegalovirus exposure and HLA in healthy donors. General observations from the study: One variant, a missense change in DCLRE1C, was linked in a later analysis to TCR beta V- and J-gene trimming. Sequencing depth across donors, presence/absence analyses assumed, was roughly uniform.

Primers for the PCR totalled 60 Vbeta and 13 Jbeta. Produced via immunoSEQ multiplex PCR; TCRdb's table is partial and in-frame only. This sample has approximately 170,000 clones, with 70% to 80% found just once. Source material: PBMCs. The sequence derives from a man younger than 35 in good health and CMV-seropositive.

The DNA of the CDR3 is TGTGCCAGCAGTTACTCGATCGGGCCCCAGCATTTT. This codes for CASSYSIGPQHF. The V and J genes are TRBV6-6 and TRBJ1-5, with D uncertain. This CDR3 has 12 amino acids. V was cut by 0 bases and J by 9 bases, with 6 bases left in between. Per germline, CDR1 MNHNY and CDR2 SVGAGI (reference sequence).